One and the same sample provided the 25 T cell receptor beta chains below, sequenced in a study of CD8 T cells in Susac syndrome. Random hexamers primed reverse transcription of roughly 0.5 to 1 ug RNA. In TCRdb, the immunoSEQ multiplex PCR reads were re-called with MiXCR into one record per CDR3 protein. The table includes approximately 150,000 distinct CDR3 sequences, more than 90% detected once. The sample consisted of CD4+ T cells from PBMCs. These receptors were collected from a human donor with Susac syndrome.

V is TRBV20-1 and J is TRBJ2-5, with TRBD2 identical over 8 bases. V lost 6 bases and J lost 2; bases outside the gene matches: 11. Looked up from germline, CDR1 is DFQATT and CDR2 is SNEGSKA (reference sequence). This CDR3 region has 15 residues. CDR3 in amino acids: CSAPEGSGDQETQYF. CDR3 coding DNA: TGCAGTGCCCCGGAGGGTAGCGGGGATCAAGAGACCCAGTACTTC.

The rearrangement joins TRBV28 to TRBJ2-7; 12 nucleotides agree with TRBD2. Germline V gene lookup returns CDR1 MDHEN and CDR2 SYDVKM. The length of the CDR3 is 16 residues. V trimming: 3 bases; J trimming: 7 bases; junction bases outside the gene matches: 10. CDR3 protein: CASSFRSLAGGGEQYF. CDR3 nucleotides: TGTGCCAGCAGTTTTAGGTCGCTAGCGGGAGGGGGGGAGCAGTACTTC.

V and J are TRBV9 and TRBJ2-5; D may match TRBD1 or TRBD2 (5 bases each). CDR1 and CDR2 (germline): SGDLS, YYNGEE. V was shortened by 0 bases and J by 0 bases, with 12 bases between the two germline ends. The CDR3 runs to 16 residues. This CDR3 is CASSVAAGTYQETQYF. CDR3 bases: TGTGCCAGCAGCGTAGCGGCAGGGACGTACCAAGAGACCCAGTACTTC.

The CDR3 bases are TGTGCCAGCAGCTCCCTAGGGGGTGGCAGCTCCTACAATGAGCAGTTCTTC. Its translation is CASSSLGGGSSYNEQFF. J is TRBJ2-1 and V is TRBV12-3 or TRBV12-4; the D gene is possibly TRBD1 (6 bases). CDR3 length: 17 residues. V was trimmed by 6 bases and J by 0 bases, leaving 18 bases between them.

This clonotype was counted between two and nine times. The chain recombines TRBV3-1 with TRBJ2-2; 9 positions agree with TRBD2. This CDR3 region has 15 residues. CDR1 is LGHDT and CDR2 is YNNKEL in the germline V gene (reference sequence). After removal of 4 bases from V and 5 bases from J, the junction contained 5 bases not matched to a gene. The CDR3 coding sequence is TGTGCCAGCAGCCGCGGGGGGGCCCGGACCGGGGAGCTGTTTTTT. Translating it yields CASSRGGARTGELFF.

CDR3 amino acids: CASSTGQGKYF. The DNA for the CDR3 is TGTGCCAGCAGTACCGGACAGGGTAAATACTTC. This chain links TRBV28 with TRBJ2-4, with TRBD1 matching 8 bases. The CDR3 length is 11 residues. CDR1 and CDR2 from the germline V gene are MDHEN and SYDVKM. After removal of 5 bases from V and 16 bases from J, the junction contained 7 bases not matched to a gene. Full variable domain (rest looked up from reference TRBV28 and TRBJ2-4): DVKVTQSSRYLVKRTGEKVFLECVQDMDHENMFWYRQDPGLGLRLIYFSYDVKMKEKGDIPEGYSVSREKKERFSLILESASTNQTSMYLCASSTGQGKYFGAGTRLSVL.

This sequence joins TRBV4-2 and TRBJ2-1, with no clear D. This CDR3 is built from 18 residues. Germline V CDR1 and CDR2: LGHNA, YNFKEQ. Trimming left V 0 bases short and J 0 bases short, with 15 bases between. CDR3: CASSQDVHHLGSYNEQFF. The CDR3 nucleotides are TGTGCCAGCAGCCAAGATGTACACCATCTGGGCTCCTACAATGAGCAGTTCTTC.

The J gene is TRBJ1-2, the V gene TRBV28; no clear D. V gave up 5 bases and J gave up 3 bases, with 10 bases separating them. This CDR3 region has 13 residues. Germline CDR1 is MDHEN and CDR2 is SYDVKM. CDR3: CASSRTDYYGYTF. The CDR3 DNA is TGTGCCAGCAGTCGGACGGACTACTATGGCTACACCTTC.

The rearrangement links TRBV12-3 or TRBV12-4 to TRBJ1-6; D not certain. The CDR3 runs 16 residues. Trimming took 5 bases from V and 0 from J, leaving 11 bases between them. The CDR3 DNA reads as TGTGCCAGCAGTGCCATATTCAGCTCCTATAATTCACCCCTCCACTTT. This sequence encodes CASSAIFSSYNSPLHF.

The CDR3 protein is CASSFQGSGTGELFF. In DNA form, the CDR3 reads TGTGCCAGCAGTTTCCAGGGGTCGGGCACCGGGGAGCTGTTTTTT. The chain uses TRBV27 and TRBJ2-2, with a possible D match to TRBD1 (6 bases). Germline V lookup: CDR1 MNHEY, CDR2 SMNVEV (reference sequence). V lost 3 bases and J 4 bases, leaving 12 bases between the germline ends. The CDR3 spans 15 residues.

This sequence joins TRBV3-1 and TRBJ1-1; a weak D match, TRBD1 (5 bases). This CDR3 is 16 amino acids long. The germline CDR1 and CDR2 sequences are LGHDT and YNNKEL (reference sequence). The V gene lost 0 bases and the J gene lost 1 base, with 12 bases spanning the gap. CDR3 bases: TGTGCCAGCAGCCAAGAATGGGGGTTTCGGAACACTGAAGCTTTCTTT. It is translated as CASSQEWGFRNTEAFF. The whole variable domain, remainder taken from reference TRBV3-1 and TRBJ1-1, is DTAVSQTPKYLVTQMGNDKSIKCEQNLGHDTMYWYKQDSKKFLKIMFSYNNKELIINETVPNRFSPKSPDKAHLNLHINSLELGDSAVYFCASSQEWGFRNTEAFFGQGTRLTVV.

The gene calls are TRBV6-7 and TRBJ1-2, with 7 bases that match TRBD1. TRBV6-7 is sorted into the ORF group, with uncertain function. The junction had 6 bases not matched to a gene; V was cut back by 6 bases and J by 2 bases. The CDR3 covers 14 residues. The CDR3 region is CASSPMTGNYGYTF. In nucleotides, the CDR3 is TGTGCCAGCAGCCCCATGACAGGGAACTATGGCTACACCTTC.

The rearrangement uses TRBV29-1 and TRBJ2-5; 9 nucleotides match TRBD1. The germline V gene encodes CDR1 SQVTM and CDR2 ANQGSEA. The junction had 18 bases not matched to a gene; V was cut back by 5 bases and J by 5 bases. CDR3 length equals 17 residues. The CDR3 sequence: CSVSRPGQGPVGETQYF. In nucleotides, the CDR3 is TGCAGCGTTTCTCGCCCGGGACAGGGACCGGTCGGGGAGACCCAGTACTTC.

This sequence joins TRBV2 and TRBJ1-6, with D uncertain. V lost 0 bases, J lost 10 bases, and 7 bases lay in between. The CDR3 loop spans 13 amino acids. Germline CDR1 reads SNHLY; CDR2 reads FYNNEI. CDR3 residues: CASSEAPRSPLHF. For the CDR3, the DNA is TGTGCCAGCAGTGAAGCGCCTAGATCACCCCTCCACTTT.

The CDR3 DNA reads as TGCAGCGTCTCGGGAGTTTTATTTCGAGAGACCCAGTACTTC. Protein product: CSVSGVLFRETQYF. The chain uses TRBV29-1 and TRBJ2-5, with D perhaps TRBD2 (6 bases). This CDR3 region has 14 residues. Trimming shortened V by 6 bases and J by 4 bases, and 18 bases separated the two germline ends. Per the germline V gene, CDR1 is SQVTM and CDR2 is ANQGSEA.

J is TRBJ2-7 and V is TRBV4-1; 10 bases are shared with TRBD1. After removal of 3 bases from V and 2 bases from J, the junction contained 1 base not matched to a gene. This CDR3 comprises 14 residues. Germline V CDR1 and CDR2: MGHRA, YSYEKL. The CDR3 spells CASSQGQGTYEQYF. CDR3 nucleotide sequence: TGCGCCAGCAGCCAGGGACAGGGGACCTACGAGCAGTACTTC.

The V call is TRBV2, the J call TRBJ2-3; 9 bases align to TRBD2. This CDR3 is built from 14 residues. CDR1 and CDR2 from the germline V gene are SNHLY and FYNNEI. The ends lost 7 bases at V and 5 bases at J; junction bases unmatched: 7. CDR3 coding DNA: TGTGCCAGCATTTCTAGCGGGGTCAGAGATACGCAGTATTTT. Translated, it gives CASISSGVRDTQYF.

J is TRBJ1-5 and V is TRBV5-1; D gene uncertain. Germline V gene data show CDR1 as SGHRS and CDR2 as YFSETQ. The germline V and J ends were trimmed by 4 bases and 0 bases, with 20 bases remaining between them. The CDR3 runs 18 residues. CDR3 DNA: TGCGCCAGCAGCCCCCGAGGTCCCTGGAGATATAGCAATCAGCCCCAGCATTTT. Amino acid sequence: CASSPRGPWRYSNQPQHF.

The chain carries TRBV28 and TRBJ1-4, with D unresolved. The germline gives CDR1 MDHEN, CDR2 SYDVKM. The CDR3 has 17 amino acids. The V end was cut by 2 bases, the J end by 0 bases, with 13 bases between. CDR3 protein: CASSLGGSGATNEKLFF. The CDR3 coding sequence is TGTGCCAGCAGTTTAGGAGGGAGCGGGGCAACTAATGAAAAACTGTTTTTT.

This chain joins TRBV11-2 and TRBJ2-7, with 7 bases lining up with TRBD2. There are 15 residues in the CDR3. The germline CDR1 and CDR2 sequences are SGHAT and FQNNGV. The junction had 10 bases not matched to a gene; V was cut back by 4 bases and J by 4 bases. CDR3 region: CASSSTSSGRYEQYF. The CDR3, as DNA: TGTGCCAGCAGCTCCACCTCTAGCGGACGTTACGAGCAGTACTTC.

The chain has TRBV3-1 and TRBJ2-2; the D gene is possibly TRBD2 (6 bases). Germline V gene lookup returns CDR1 LGHDT and CDR2 YNNKEL (reference sequence). This CDR3 has 16 amino acids. Trimming pared 4 bases from V and 7 bases from J, leaving 19 bases between. For the CDR3, the DNA is TGTGCCAGCAGCCCTAGCGCTCGGAGGGGTCGCGGGGAGCTGTTTTTT. Amino acid sequence: CASSPSARRGRGELFF.

The chain couples TRBV10-3 to TRBJ2-1, with 11 bases fitting TRBD2. Germline V gene lookup returns CDR1 ENHRY and CDR2 SYGVKD. The J segment lost 7 bases and the V segment lost 0 bases, leaving 11 bases of the junction unmatched. This CDR3 comprises 18 residues. CDR3 in DNA: TGTGCCATCAGTGAGTCATTCGGGACTAGCGGCCAGGGGAATGAGCAGTTCTTC. Its translation: CAISESFGTSGQGNEQFF.

The J gene is TRBJ2-7, the V gene TRBV29-1; the D gene is possibly TRBD1 (5 bases). Trimming took 4 bases from V and 6 from J, leaving 13 bases between them. CDR1 is SQVTM, CDR2 ANQGSEA, per germline. The CDR3 sequence is 12 residues long. DNA of the CDR3: TGCAGCGTTGGGGGCACGATGGCCGAGCAGTACTTC. Translation gives CSVGGTMAEQYF.

The chain combines TRBV13 with TRBJ1-2; 8 positions match TRBD1. The CDR3 runs to 15 residues. CDR1 PRHDT and CDR2 FYEKMQ come from the germline V gene (reference sequence). The V and J ends lost 4 bases and 7 bases, in that order; junction bases with no gene match: 11. This chain's CDR3 is CASSSLDRGRSGYTF. The CDR3 DNA reads as TGTGCCAGCAGCTCACTCGACAGGGGACGAAGTGGCTACACCTTC. The variable domain in full, completed from reference TRBV13 and TRBJ1-2, reads AAGVIQSPRHLIKEKRETATLKCYPIPRHDTVYWYQQGPGQDPQFLISFYEKMQSDKGSIPDRFSAQQFSDYHSELNMSSLELGDSALYFCASSSLDRGRSGYTFGSGTRLTVV.

CDR3: CASSPLAGDPSYNEQFF. Here the CDR3 DNA reads TGCGCCAGCAGCCCCCTAGCGGGGGATCCTTCCTACAATGAGCAGTTCTTC. V usage is TRBV5-1 and J usage is TRBJ2-1; 10 bases map to TRBD2. The CDR3 runs 17 residues. The germline V gene encodes CDR1 SGHRS and CDR2 YFSETQ. The J segment lost 1 base and the V segment lost 4 bases, leaving 8 bases of the junction unmatched. The variable domain in full, with the rest retrieved from reference TRBV5-1 and TRBJ2-1, is KAGVTQTPRYLIKTRGQQVTLSCSPISGHRSVSWYQQTPGQGLQFLFEYFSETQRNKGNFPGRFSGRQFSNSRSEMNVSTLELGDSALYLCASSPLAGDPSYNEQFFGPGTRLTVL.